One sample yielded the 17 T cell receptor beta chains listed below, sequenced in a study of identical twins (TCRdb year 2016). Libraries came from 5' RACE. The reads were generated on an Illumina HiSeq 2000. The public sequencing data were trimmed at Q25 with fastp and processed into clonotypes with MiXCR by TCRdb, which kept only in-frame beta chains. Every distinct CDR3 protein forms one entry, paired with its most common genes and DNA. For this sample there are some 500,000 distinct CDR3 sequences; 9.6% appear just once. Clones ranked in the top ten supply 3% of the sample. This same sample was also taken into another study, of yellow fever vaccine responses in identical twins.

Sequencing used PBMCs. All receptors come from a woman between 18 and 30 years old in good health.

This clonotype has at least ten counts. This chain uses TRBV20-1 with TRBJ2-7; possibly TRBD2 for D (5 bases). The CDR3 is 12 residues long. The V end lost 0 bases, the J end lost 7 bases, and 10 bases lay between the germline ends. Germline values: CDR1 DFQATT, CDR2 SNEGSKA (reference sequence). The CDR3 nucleotides read TGCAGTGCTAGAGATCTAGAGCGGGAGCAGTACTTC. Translated: CSARDLEREQYF.

The chain employs TRBV5-4 and TRBJ1-3; D gene uncertain. The germline gives CDR1 SGHNT, CDR2 YYREEE (reference sequence). CDR3 length: 14 amino acids. V dropped 4 bases and J dropped 0 bases, with 8 bases sitting between them. CDR3: CASSGKDSGNTIYF. The CDR3 DNA sequence: TGTGCCAGCAGCGGAAAAGACTCTGGAAACACCATATATTTT.

There are many counts of this clonotype. The gene calls are TRBV7-3 and TRBJ1-6; D possibly corresponds to TRBD1 (6 bases). In germline, CDR1 is SGHTA, CDR2 FQGTGA. The germline V and J ends were trimmed by 3 bases and 9 bases, with 12 bases remaining between them. The CDR3 has 14 residues. In nucleotides, the CDR3 is TGTGCCAGCAGCTTTGGGACAAACGGTTCACCCCTCCACTTT. Its protein product is CASSFGTNGSPLHF.

This clonotype was found many times. The gene calls are TRBV6-5 and TRBJ1-1; unclear D gene. Between the trimmed V and J ends, which lost 0 bases and 4 bases, there was a span of 12 bases. Germline CDR1 is MNHEY and CDR2 is SVGAGI. The CDR3 totals 15 residues. The CDR3 here is CASSYSLNRGTEAFF. The CDR3 coding sequence is TGTGCCAGCAGTTACTCCCTAAATCGGGGCACTGAAGCTTTCTTT.

This clonotype turned up a few times. J is TRBJ2-7 and V is TRBV7-9; tentatively, D is TRBD1 (6 bases). Germline values: CDR1 SEHNR, CDR2 FQNEAQ (reference sequence). Trimming left V 4 bases short and J 2 bases short, with 12 bases between. The CDR3 totals 14 residues. This chain's CDR3 is CASSSGTKPYEQYF. DNA of the CDR3: TGTGCCAGCAGCTCCGGGACAAAACCCTACGAGCAGTACTTC.

This clonotype came up a few times. The chain is built from TRBV20-1 and TRBJ2-3, with D unclear. The germline CDR1 and CDR2 sequences are DFQATT and SNEGSKA (reference sequence). This CDR3 region has 15 residues. V dropped 0 bases and J dropped 0 bases, with 10 bases sitting between them. In DNA form, the CDR3 reads TGCAGTGCTAGAGAACCAGGCGATAGCACAGATACGCAGTATTTT. Translated, it gives CSAREPGDSTDTQYF.

Only a few counts were recorded for this clonotype. The rearrangement joins TRBV5-1 to TRBJ2-2, with 14 positions matching TRBD2. The CDR3 contains 22 residues. Trimming at V came to 3 bases and at J to 2 bases, leaving 18 bases not matched to a gene. Germline V CDR1 and CDR2: SGHRS, YFSETQ. CDR3 in amino acids: CASSSIPSTSGGVIRNTGELFF. The CDR3 bases are TGCGCCAGCAGCTCCATCCCGTCGACTAGCGGGGGGGTTATTCGCAACACCGGGGAGCTGTTTTTT.

The CDR3 region has the DNA TGTGCCAGCGGAAACGGTCTGACTGGGGCCAACGTCCTGACTTTC. Translation: CASGNGLTGANVLTF. The chain couples TRBV28 to TRBJ2-6; D remains ambiguous. This CDR3 has 15 residues. V was shortened by 8 bases and J by 2 bases, with 13 bases between the two germline ends. Germline assignment: CDR1 MDHEN and CDR2 SYDVKM.

This clonotype was counted only a few times. This rearrangement joins TRBV28 to TRBJ2-2; D not resolved. The germline CDR1 and CDR2 sequences are MDHEN and SYDVKM. Trimming shortened V by 8 bases and J by 0 bases, and 7 bases separated the two germline ends. This CDR3 region has 13 residues. CDR3 coding DNA: TGTGCCAGCCTCACAGCGAACACCGGGGAGCTGTTTTTT. Its protein is CASLTANTGELFF.

This clonotype showed up many times. The chain combines TRBV3-1 with TRBJ2-1, with TRBD2 matching over 11 bases. V trimming: 4 bases; J trimming: 1 base; junction bases outside the gene matches: 12. The CDR3 runs to 19 residues. Germline V CDR1 and CDR2: LGHDT, YNNKEL (reference sequence). CDR3 protein: CASSPVTSGSSFSYNEQFF. In nucleotides, the CDR3 is TGTGCCAGCAGCCCAGTCACTAGCGGGAGTTCTTTTTCCTACAATGAGCAGTTCTTC.

This clonotype turned up a few times. The chain joins TRBV12-3 or TRBV12-4 to TRBJ1-1; no firm D call. Between the trimmed V and J ends, which lost 1 base and 4 bases, there was a span of 10 bases. CDR3 size: 14 residues. The CDR3 DNA is TGTGCCAGCAGTTTAGGGGGAATAGGCACTGAAGCTTTCTTT. Its translation is CASSLGGIGTEAFF.

The rearrangement uses TRBV5-6 and TRBJ2-5; 8 bases map to TRBD2. Germline CDR1 SGHDT, CDR2 YYEEEE. Trimming removed 0 bases from V and 5 bases from J; junction bases left unmatched: 6. CDR3 size: 15 residues. The CDR3 loop is CASSLGVAGLETQYF. The DNA of the CDR3 is TGTGCCAGCAGCTTGGGAGTAGCGGGGTTGGAGACCCAGTACTTC. Looking up the rest from reference TRBV5-6 and TRBJ2-5 gives the full variable domain: DAGVTQSPTHLIKTRGQQVTLRCSPKSGHDTVSWYQQALGQGPQFIFQYYEEEERQRGNFPDRFSGHQFPNYSSELNVNALLLGDSALYLCASSLGVAGLETQYFGPGTRLLVL.

The CDR3 reads CASSLPTPDPNTGELFF. CDR3 DNA: TGTGCCAGCTCACTACCTACCCCCGACCCTAACACCGGGGAGCTGTTTTTT. The J gene is TRBJ2-2, the V gene TRBV18; D uncertain. Germline CDR1 and CDR2: KGHSH and LQKENI. The V gene lost 4 bases and the J gene lost 2 bases, with 17 bases spanning the gap. The CDR3 length is 17 residues.

This clonotype was recorded many times. The chain links TRBV20-1 to TRBJ1-4; D may be TRBD1 (5 bases). The CDR3 totals 14 residues. V was shortened by 8 bases and J by 10 bases, with 23 bases between the two germline ends. Germline lookup yields CDR1 DFQATT and CDR2 SNEGSKA (reference sequence). This CDR3 reads CSSRLKGRDGKLFF. As DNA, the CDR3 is TGCAGTTCCCGACTAAAAGGCAGGGACGGAAAACTGTTTTTT.

Many counts were recorded for this clonotype. V gene TRBV7-8 combines with J gene TRBJ1-5; no reliable D call. The germline V gene has CDR1 SGHVS and CDR2 FQNEAQ. The CDR3 consists of 16 residues. The V end lost 0 bases, the J end lost 5 bases, and 14 bases lay between the germline ends. The CDR3 coding sequence is TGTGCCAGCAGCTTAGCGGCGGGAGGGAGGCATCAGCCCCAGCATTTT. Amino acid sequence: CASSLAAGGRHQPQHF. Full variable domain (remainder filled in from reference TRBV7-8 and TRBJ1-5): GAGVSQSPRYKVAKRGQDVALRCDPISGHVSLFWYQQALGQGPEFLTYFQNEAQLDKSGLPSDRFFAERPEGSVSTLKIQRTQQEDSAVYLCASSLAAGGRHQPQHFGDGTRLSIL.

This clonotype has ten or more counts. The chain is built from TRBV20-1 and TRBJ2-7; tentative D call: TRBD1 (6 bases). The V gene lost 2 bases and the J gene lost 4 bases, with 9 bases spanning the gap. Germline V gene data show CDR1 as DFQATT and CDR2 as SNEGSKA (reference sequence). This CDR3 has 12 residues. This CDR3 reads CSARPDRYEQYF. In nucleotides, the CDR3 is TGCAGTGCTAGACCAGACAGGTACGAGCAGTACTTC.

This chain uses TRBV11-1 with TRBJ2-2; 9 bases fit TRBD1. Unmatched junction bases numbered 7, after V lost 5 bases and J lost 6 bases. There are 15 residues in the CDR3. From germline, CDR1 is SGHAT and CDR2 FQDESV (reference sequence). As DNA, the CDR3 is TGTGCCAGCAGCCTCCCGGACAGGGGAGCCGGGGAGCTGTTTTTT. As protein: CASSLPDRGAGELFF.